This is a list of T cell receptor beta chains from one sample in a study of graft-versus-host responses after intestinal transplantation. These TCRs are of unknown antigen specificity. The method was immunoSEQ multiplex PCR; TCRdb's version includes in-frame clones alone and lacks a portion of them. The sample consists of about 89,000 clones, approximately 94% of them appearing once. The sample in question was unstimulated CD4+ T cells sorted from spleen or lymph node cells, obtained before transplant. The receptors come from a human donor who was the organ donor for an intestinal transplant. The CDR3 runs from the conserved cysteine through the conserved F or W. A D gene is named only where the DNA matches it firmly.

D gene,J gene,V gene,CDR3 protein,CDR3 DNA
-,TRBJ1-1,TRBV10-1,CASSPNSAAEAFF,TGCGCCAGCAGTCCAAACTCAGCAGCCGAAGCTTTCTTT
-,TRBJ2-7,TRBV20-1,CSARDYEQYF,TGCAGTGCCAGAGATTACGAGCAGTACTTC
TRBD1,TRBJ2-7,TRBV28,CASSSSPGQLSYEQYF,TGTGCCAGCAGTTCATCGCCGGGACAGCTATCCTACGAGCAGTACTTC
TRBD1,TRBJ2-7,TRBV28,CASSLTGGLREQYF,TGTGCCAGCAGTTTGACAGGGGGCTTGCGCGAGCAGTACTTC
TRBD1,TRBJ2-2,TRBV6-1,CASNGQGGTGELFF,TGTGCCAGCAACGGACAGGGTGGGACCGGGGAGCTGTTTTTT
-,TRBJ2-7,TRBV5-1,CASSLVPGTYEQYF,TGCGCCAGCAGCTTGGTTCCAGGGACCTACGAGCAGTACTTC
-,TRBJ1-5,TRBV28,CASRGSPNYQPQHF,TGTGCCAGCAGGGGCAGCCCGAATTATCAGCCCCAGCATTTT
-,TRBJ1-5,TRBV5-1,CASSQNGGVSNQPQHF,TGCGCCAGCAGTCAAAACGGGGGGGTTAGCAATCAGCCCCAGCATTTT
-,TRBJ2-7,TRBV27,CASSLASGPVLNEQYF,TGTGCCAGCAGTCTTGCTTCAGGGCCGGTTCTCAACGAGCAGTACTTC
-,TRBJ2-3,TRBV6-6,CASRLGGSTDTQYF,TGTGCCAGCAGGCTGGGGGGCTCCACAGATACGCAGTATTTT
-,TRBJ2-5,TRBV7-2,CASSPGLTQYF,TGTGCCAGCAGCCCAGGCTTGACCCAGTACTTC
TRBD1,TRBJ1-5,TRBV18,CASSPSGQGALSNQPQHF,TGTGCCAGCTCACCTTCCGGACAGGGGGCTTTGAGCAATCAGCCCCAGCATTTT
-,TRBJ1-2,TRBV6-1,CASSELVRSNYGYTF,TGTGCCAGCAGTGAACTCGTCCGCTCTAACTATGGCTACACCTTC